Listed below are T cell receptor beta chains from one sample, sequenced in a study of T-cell reconstitution after alpha-beta-depleted transplantation in children. TCRdb recomputed calls from the PCR reads with MiXCR, one row per CDR3 protein. This repertoire shows approximately 430,000 distinct CDR3 sequences, roughly 17% found once; its top ten account for 25% to 30%. The sequencing used PBMCs, mostly from graft donor cells, collected 360 days after TCRalphabeta/CD19-depleted stem cell transplant. These receptors originate from a boy in the first two years of life who had a stem cell transplant for Wiskott-Aldrich syndrome, so the T cells may come from the graft donor. The CDR3 runs from the conserved cysteine through the conserved F or W. Fields, in order: V gene, clone size, J gene, D gene, CDR3 protein, CDR3 DNA. A D gene is named only where the DNA matches it firmly. The size of a clone is reported for some rows only, either as once, few or many, or as a class for expanded clones.

TRBV5-1	many	TRBJ2-7	TRBD1	CASSIGTADYEQYF	TGCGCCAGCAGCATCGGGACAGCCGACTACGAGCAGTACTTC
TRBV9	-	TRBJ2-2	-	CASSVAGQPRGTGELFF	TGTGCCAGCAGCGTAGCAGGACAGCCTCGGGGCACCGGGGAGCTGTTTTTT
TRBV27	-	TRBJ1-6	-	CASSPSVGIDSPLHF	TGTGCCAGCAGTCCGTCGGTGGGGATAGATTCACCCCTCCACTTT
TRBV10-3	-	TRBJ1-5	-	CAISESGAHQPQHF	TGTGCCATCAGTGAGTCGGGGGCCCATCAGCCCCAGCATTTT
TRBV6-2/TRBV6-3	many	TRBJ2-1	-	CASSYLWDNEQFF	TGTGCCAGCAGTTACTTATGGGACAATGAGCAGTTCTTC
TRBV18	-	TRBJ2-4	TRBD2	CASSPTSGRENIQYF	TGTGCCAGCTCACCTACTAGCGGGAGAGAAAACATTCAGTACTTC
TRBV27	few	TRBJ2-5	TRBD2	CASSTPSREGTQYF	TGTGCCAGCAGCACCCCGAGCAGGGAGGGGACCCAGTACTTC
TRBV7-9	-	TRBJ1-2	TRBD1	CASSSEDRNGAYGYTF	TGTGCCAGCAGCTCCGAGGACAGGAATGGGGCCTATGGCTACACCTTC
TRBV10-3	many	TRBJ2-3	-	CAIRNGTSTDTQYF	TGTGCCATCAGAAATGGGACTTCGACAGATACGCAGTATTTT
TRBV4-3	-	TRBJ1-4	TRBD1	CASSQGGTGYEKLFF	TGCGCCAGCAGCCAAGGTGGGACAGGGTACGAAAAACTGTTTTTT
TRBV3-1	few	TRBJ2-2	-	CASSQDPSGSNTGELFF	TGTGCCAGCAGCCAAGACCCCAGCGGGTCGAACACCGGGGAGCTGTTTTTT
TRBV12-3/TRBV12-4	-	TRBJ2-7	TRBD2	CASSGRAGSRYEQYF	TGTGCCAGCTCTGGGAGAGCGGGGAGCCGCTACGAGCAGTACTTC
TRBV5-1	-	TRBJ2-3	TRBD1	CASSLSGQDNTQYF	TGCGCCAGCAGCTTGAGTGGACAGGATAATACGCAGTATTTT
TRBV5-1	-	TRBJ1-1	TRBD1	CASMGAKTGLNTEAFF	TGCGCCAGCATGGGAGCAAAGACAGGGCTGAACACTGAAGCTTTCTTT
TRBV4-3	few	TRBJ2-5	-	CASSQSTAQETQYF	TGCGCCAGCAGTCAAAGTACAGCTCAAGAGACCCAGTACTTC
TRBV4-1	-	TRBJ2-3	-	CASTGTLILTDTQYF	TGCGCCAGCACGGGGACTCTCATCCTCACAGATACGCAGTATTTT
TRBV12-3/TRBV12-4	-	TRBJ2-5	-	CASSLWGPQETQYF	TGTGCCAGCAGTTTGTGGGGTCCCCAAGAGACCCAGTACTTC
TRBV20-1	-	TRBJ2-7	TRBD2	CSARDGGGPRQYF	TGCAGTGCTAGAGACGGCGGGGGGCCCCGGCAGTACTTC
TRBV7-2	few	TRBJ2-2	-	CASSVQISRGSGELFF	TGTGCCAGCAGCGTGCAAATATCAAGGGGATCAGGGGAGCTGTTTTTT
TRBV5-1	-	TRBJ1-2	TRBD1	CASSLSTGSLLYGYTF	TGCGCCAGCAGCTTGTCGACAGGGTCCCTGCTTTATGGCTACACCTTC
TRBV20-1	few	TRBJ2-3	-	CSALNGDTQYF	TGCAGTGCTCTGAATGGGGATACGCAGTATTTT
TRBV11-2	few	TRBJ1-1	-	CASSRGSTGLEAFF	TGTGCCAGCAGCCGGGGATCCACAGGGCTTGAAGCTTTCTTT